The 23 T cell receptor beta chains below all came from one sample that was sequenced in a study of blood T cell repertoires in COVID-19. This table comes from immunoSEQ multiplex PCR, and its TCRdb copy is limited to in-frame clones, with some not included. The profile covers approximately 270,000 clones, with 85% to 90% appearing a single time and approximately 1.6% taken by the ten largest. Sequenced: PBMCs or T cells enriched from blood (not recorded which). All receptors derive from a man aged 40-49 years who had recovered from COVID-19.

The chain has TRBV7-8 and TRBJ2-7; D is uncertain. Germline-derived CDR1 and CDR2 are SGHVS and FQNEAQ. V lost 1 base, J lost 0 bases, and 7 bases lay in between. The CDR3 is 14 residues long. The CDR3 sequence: CASSLGGGSYEQYF. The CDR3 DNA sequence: TGTGCCAGCAGCTTAGGAGGCGGCTCCTACGAGCAGTACTTC. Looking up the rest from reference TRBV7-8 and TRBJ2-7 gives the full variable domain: GAGVSQSPRYKVAKRGQDVALRCDPISGHVSLFWYQQALGQGPEFLTYFQNEAQLDKSGLPSDRFFAERPEGSVSTLKIQRTQQEDSAVYLCASSLGGGSYEQYFGPGTRLTVT.

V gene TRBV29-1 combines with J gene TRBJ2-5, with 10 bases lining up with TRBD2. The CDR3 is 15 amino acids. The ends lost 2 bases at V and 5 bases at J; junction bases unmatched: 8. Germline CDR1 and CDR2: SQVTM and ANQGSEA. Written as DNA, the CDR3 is TGCAGCGTTGAACTGAGCGGGAGGGCCGGGGAGACCCAGTACTTC. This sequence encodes CSVELSGRAGETQYF.

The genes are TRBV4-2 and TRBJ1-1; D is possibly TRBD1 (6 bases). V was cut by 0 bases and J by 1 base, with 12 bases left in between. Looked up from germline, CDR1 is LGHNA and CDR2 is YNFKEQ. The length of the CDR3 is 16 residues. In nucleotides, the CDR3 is TGTGCCAGCAGCCAAGAAGCCGGGACACAGAACACTGAAGCTTTCTTT. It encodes CASSQEAGTQNTEAFF.

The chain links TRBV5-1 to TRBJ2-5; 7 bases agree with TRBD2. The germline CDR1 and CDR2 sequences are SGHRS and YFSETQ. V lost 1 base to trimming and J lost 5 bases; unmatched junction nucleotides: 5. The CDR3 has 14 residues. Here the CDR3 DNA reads TGCGCCAGCAGCTTGTCTGGTAGCGGGGAGACCCAGTACTTC. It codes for CASSLSGSGETQYF. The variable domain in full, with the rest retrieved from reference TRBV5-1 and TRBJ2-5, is KAGVTQTPRYLIKTRGQQVTLSCSPISGHRSVSWYQQTPGQGLQFLFEYFSETQRNKGNFPGRFSGRQFSNSRSEMNVSTLELGDSALYLCASSLSGSGETQYFGPGTRLLVL.

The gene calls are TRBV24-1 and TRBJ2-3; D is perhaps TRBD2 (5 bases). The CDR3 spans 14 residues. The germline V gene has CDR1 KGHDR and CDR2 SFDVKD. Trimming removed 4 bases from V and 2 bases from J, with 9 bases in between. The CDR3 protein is CATSDQDSTDTQYF. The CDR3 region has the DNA TGTGCCACCAGTGACCAGGACTCCACAGATACGCAGTATTTT.

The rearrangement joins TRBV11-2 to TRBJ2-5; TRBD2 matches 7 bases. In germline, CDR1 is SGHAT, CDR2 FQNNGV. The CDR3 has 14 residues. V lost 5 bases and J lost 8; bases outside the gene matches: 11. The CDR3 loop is CASSPERTSDTQYF. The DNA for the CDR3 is TGTGCCAGCAGCCCCGAAAGAACTAGCGATACCCAGTACTTC.

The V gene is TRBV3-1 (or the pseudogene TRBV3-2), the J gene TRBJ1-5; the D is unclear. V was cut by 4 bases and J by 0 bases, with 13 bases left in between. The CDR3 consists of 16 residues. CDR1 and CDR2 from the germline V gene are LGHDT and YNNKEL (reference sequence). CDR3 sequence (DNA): TGTGCCAGCAGCCCGACTCAGCCGGCTAGCAATCAGCCCCAGCATTTT. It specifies CASSPTQPASNQPQHF.

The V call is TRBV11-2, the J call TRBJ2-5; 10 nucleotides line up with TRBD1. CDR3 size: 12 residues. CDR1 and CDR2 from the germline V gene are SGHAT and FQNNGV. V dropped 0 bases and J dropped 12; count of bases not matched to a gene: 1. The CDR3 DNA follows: TGTGCCAGCAGCTTAGAGGGACAGGGGAAGTACTTC. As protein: CASSLEGQGKYF.

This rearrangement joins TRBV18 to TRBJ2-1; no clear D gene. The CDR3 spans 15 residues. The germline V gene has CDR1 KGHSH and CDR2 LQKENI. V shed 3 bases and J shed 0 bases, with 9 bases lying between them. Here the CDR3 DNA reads TGTGCCAGCTCACCGGAGATAAGCTCCTACAATGAGCAGTTCTTC. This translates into CASSPEISSYNEQFF.

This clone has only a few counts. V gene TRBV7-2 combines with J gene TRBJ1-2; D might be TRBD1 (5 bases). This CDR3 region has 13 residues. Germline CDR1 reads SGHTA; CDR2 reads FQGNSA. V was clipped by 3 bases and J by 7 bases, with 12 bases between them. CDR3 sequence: CASSLTVRRGYTF. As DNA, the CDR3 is TGTGCCAGCAGCTTGACAGTCCGCCGTGGCTACACCTTC.

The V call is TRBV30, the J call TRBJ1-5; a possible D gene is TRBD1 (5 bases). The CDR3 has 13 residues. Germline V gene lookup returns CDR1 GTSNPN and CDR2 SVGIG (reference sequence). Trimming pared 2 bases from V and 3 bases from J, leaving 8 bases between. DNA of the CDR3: TGTGCCTGGAGTCCTGGGGCCAATCAGCCCCAGCATTTT. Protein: CAWSPGANQPQHF. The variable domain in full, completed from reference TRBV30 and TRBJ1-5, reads SQTIHQWPATLVQPVGSPLSLECTVEGTSNPNLYWYRQAAGRGLQLLFYSVGIGQISSEVPQNLSASRPQDRQFILSSKKLLLSDSGFYLCAWSPGANQPQHFGDGTRLSIL.

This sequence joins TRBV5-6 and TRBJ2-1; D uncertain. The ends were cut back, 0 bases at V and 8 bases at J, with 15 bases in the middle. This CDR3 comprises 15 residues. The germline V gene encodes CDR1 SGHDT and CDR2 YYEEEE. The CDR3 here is CASSLAYIHNHEQFF. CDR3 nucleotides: TGTGCCAGCAGCTTGGCTTACATTCATAATCATGAGCAGTTCTTC.

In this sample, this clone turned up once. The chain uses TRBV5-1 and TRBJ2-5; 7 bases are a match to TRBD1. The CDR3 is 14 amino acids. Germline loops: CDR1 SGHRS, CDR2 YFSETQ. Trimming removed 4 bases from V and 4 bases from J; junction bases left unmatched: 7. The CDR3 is CASSPGTARETQYF. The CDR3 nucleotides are TGCGCCAGCAGCCCCGGGACAGCACGAGAGACCCAGTACTTC.

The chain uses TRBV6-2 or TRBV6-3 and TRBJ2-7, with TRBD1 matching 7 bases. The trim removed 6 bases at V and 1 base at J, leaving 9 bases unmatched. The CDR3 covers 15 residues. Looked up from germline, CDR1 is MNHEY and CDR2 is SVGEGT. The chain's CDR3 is CASSDARGISYEQYF. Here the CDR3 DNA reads TGTGCCAGCAGCGACGCCAGGGGGATATCCTACGAGCAGTACTTC.

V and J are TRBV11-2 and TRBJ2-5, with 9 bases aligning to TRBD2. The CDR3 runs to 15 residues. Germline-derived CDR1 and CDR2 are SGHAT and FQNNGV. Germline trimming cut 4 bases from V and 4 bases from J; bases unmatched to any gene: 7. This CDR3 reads CASSSLLTSGETQYF. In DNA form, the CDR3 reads TGTGCCAGCAGCTCCTTACTGACTAGCGGAGAGACCCAGTACTTC. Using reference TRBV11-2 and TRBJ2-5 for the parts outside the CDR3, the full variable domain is EAGVAQSPRYKIIEKRQSVAFWCNPISGHATLYWYQQILGQGPKLLIQFQNNGVVDDSQLPKDRFSAERLKGVDSTLKIQPAKLEDSAVYLCASSSLLTSGETQYFGPGTRLLVL.

This CDR3 reads CASSLFAGQGDTEAFF. In nucleotides, the CDR3 is TGCGCCAGCAGCTTGTTCGCAGGGCAAGGGGACACTGAAGCTTTCTTT. The chain carries TRBV5-1 and TRBJ1-1; possible D gene TRBD1, 5 bases. V was shortened by 1 base and J by 3 bases, with 16 bases between the two germline ends. The CDR3 extends over 16 amino acids. Germline CDR1 reads SGHRS; CDR2 reads YFSETQ.

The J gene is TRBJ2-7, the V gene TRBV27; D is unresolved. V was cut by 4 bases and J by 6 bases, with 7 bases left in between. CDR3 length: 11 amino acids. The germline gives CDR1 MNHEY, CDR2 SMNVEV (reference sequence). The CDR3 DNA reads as TGTGCCAGCAGTTCCATCGGCGAGCAGTACTTC. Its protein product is CASSSIGEQYF.

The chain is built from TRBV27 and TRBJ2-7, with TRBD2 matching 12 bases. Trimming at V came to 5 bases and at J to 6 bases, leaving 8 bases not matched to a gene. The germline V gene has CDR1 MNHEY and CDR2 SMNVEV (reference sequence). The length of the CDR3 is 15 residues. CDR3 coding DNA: TGTGCCAGCAGTCCCACTAGCGGGAGGCTGGGCGAGCAGTACTTC. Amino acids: CASSPTSGRLGEQYF.

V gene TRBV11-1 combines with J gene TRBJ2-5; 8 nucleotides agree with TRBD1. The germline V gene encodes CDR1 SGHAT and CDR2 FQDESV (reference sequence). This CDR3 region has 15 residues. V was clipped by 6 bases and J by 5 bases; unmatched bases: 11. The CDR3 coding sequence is TGTGCCAGCAGGCGGCAGGGGGCTGAGGGGGAGACCCAGTACTTC. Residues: CASRRQGAEGETQYF.

The CDR3 spells CASSEAPQVTYEQYF. In DNA, the CDR3 is TGTGCCAGCAGTGAAGCGCCTCAGGTTACCTACGAGCAGTACTTC. The chain uses TRBV6-1 and TRBJ2-7; D not resolved. V dropped 0 bases and J dropped 2 bases, with 11 bases sitting between them. CDR1 and CDR2 from the germline V gene are MNHNS and SASEGT. The CDR3 consists of 15 residues.

In DNA, the CDR3 is TGCGCCAGCAGCCAAGACCCCCGCGGGGGCGCGGGGCTATATGGCTACACCTTC. Protein product: CASSQDPRGGAGLYGYTF. The chain carries TRBV4-1 and TRBJ1-2; the D gene is possibly TRBD1 (6 bases). V was cut by 0 bases and J by 5 bases, with 22 bases left in between. From germline, CDR1 is MGHRA and CDR2 YSYEKL. The CDR3 runs to 18 residues.

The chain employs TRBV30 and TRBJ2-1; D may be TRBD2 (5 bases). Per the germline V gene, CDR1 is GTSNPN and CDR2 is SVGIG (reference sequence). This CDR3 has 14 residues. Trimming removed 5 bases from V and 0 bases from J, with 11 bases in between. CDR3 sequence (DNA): TGTGCCTGGCGGGGTGCTAGCTCCTACAATGAGCAGTTCTTC. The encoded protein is CAWRGASSYNEQFF.

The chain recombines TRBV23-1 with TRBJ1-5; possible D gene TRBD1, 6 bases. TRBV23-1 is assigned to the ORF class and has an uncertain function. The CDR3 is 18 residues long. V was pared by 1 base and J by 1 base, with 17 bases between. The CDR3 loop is CASSQYREGGRSNQPQHF. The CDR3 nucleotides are TGCGCCAGCAGTCAATACAGGGAGGGAGGACGGAGCAATCAGCCCCAGCATTTT.